This TCR beta chain was captured in a study of identical twins. Study-wide points: Within cord blood, abundant beta clonotypes carried fewer insertions, but memory repertoires showed no such trend. Cross-sectional statistical analysis, not tracking of the same donors, underpinned the conclusions.

This clonotype came up many times. The antigen remains undetermined. The length of the CDR3 is 14 residues. The V end was cut by 1 base, the J end by 8 bases, with 12 bases between. MiXCR, run by TCRdb on the 5' RACE reads, gives a single entry per CDR3 protein. The sample lists roughly 750,000 distinct CDR3 sequences, 21% occurring once. This sample was also put to use in a study of T cells expressing NK-cell markers. That source reports: Only alpha-beta TCR T cells were sorted in several experiments, using an anti-gamma-delta TCR antibody.

This chain connects TRBV12-3 or TRBV12-4 to TRBJ2-1, with D uncertain. Sequences were obtained from PBMCs. The source is a woman under 30 in good health. The chain's CDR3 is CASSLDGPLDEQFF. In DNA form, the CDR3 reads TGTGCCAGCAGTTTAGACGGACCCCTAGATGAGCAGTTCTTC.